This is a list of T cell receptor beta chains from one sample in a study of T cells in Graves' hyperthyroidism and ophthalmopathy. TCRdb ran MiXCR on the multiplex PCR reads and lists one entry per CDR3 protein. The repertoire holds around 370,000 distinct CDR3 sequences, with approximately 18% as singletons. Sequencing was done on a sample of blood. The receptor set was obtained from a man in his late teens or twenties with Graves' ophthalmopathy. Each CDR3 is given with its conserved first and last residue. D genes are given only for firm matches. Some rows have no size entry. The others give once, few or many, or a class for an expanded clone.

D,length,V,J,size,DNA,CDR3
TRBD1,16,TRBV10-3,TRBJ1-2,.,TGTGCCATCAGTGGGACAGGGTTTGAGTGGAACTATGGCTACACCTTC,CAISGTGFEWNYGYTF
.,13,TRBV29-1,TRBJ2-2,.,TGCAGCGTTATACAGGGAATCGCCGGGGAGCTGTTTTTT,CSVIQGIAGELFF
.,15,TRBV19,TRBJ2-3,.,TGTGCCAGTACCAAACATGGCCAGATCACAGATACGCAGTATTTT,CASTKHGQITDTQYF
.,14,TRBV6-1,TRBJ1-1,few,TGTGCCAGCAGTGAAGCGGGAGAGAACACTGAAGCTTTCTTT,CASSEAGENTEAFF
TRBD1,15,TRBV2,TRBJ1-1,few,TGTGCCAGCAGCGCCCACCGGGACAGTGTCGCTGAAGCTTTCTTT,CASSAHRDSVAEAFF
TRBD2,16,TRBV12-3/TRBV12-4,TRBJ2-1,few,TGTGCCAGCAGTGCGTGGACTAGCGGGGGGACCAGGGAGCAGTTCTTC,CASSAWTSGGTREQFF
.,19,TRBV3-1,TRBJ2-3,.,TGTGCCAGCAGCCAAGCAAGGTGGCGGGGGCCAGAGGACACAGATACGCAGTATTTT,CASSQARWRGPEDTDTQYF
.,17,TRBV25-1,TRBJ1-3,.,TGTGCCAGCAGTGAATTGGGGGGGATCCACTCTGGAAACACCATATATTTT,CASSELGGIHSGNTIYF
TRBD1,15,TRBV3-1,TRBJ1-5,many,TGTGCCAGCAGCCAAACAGGGGTTTGGGGCCAGCCCCAGCATTTT,CASSQTGVWGQPQHF
.,11,TRBV29-1,TRBJ2-1,few,TGCAGCGCACAAAAAGGTCATGAGCAGTTCTTC,CSAQKGHEQFF
.,13,TRBV19,TRBJ1-1,few,TGTGCCAGTAGTATGGGGGCTTACTCTGAAGCTTTCTTT,CASSMGAYSEAFF
TRBD2,14,TRBV20-1,TRBJ2-1,.,TGCAGTGCTGCCGGGACTAGCGTTTACAATGAGCAGTTCTTC,CSAAGTSVYNEQFF
TRBD1,18,TRBV5-1,TRBJ2-2,many,TGCGCCAGCAGCCTGGAGGATCGTACAGGGGCGAACACCGGGGAGCTGTTTTTT,CASSLEDRTGANTGELFF
.,14,TRBV6-6,TRBJ1-2,once,TGTGCCAGCAGTTACTCCGGCAGAACTAATGGCTACACCTTC,CASSYSGRTNGYTF
.,13,TRBV12-3/TRBV12-4,TRBJ1-2,few,TGTGCCAGCAGCATGACTTTGCCGAGAGGCTACACCTTC,CASSMTLPRGYTF
TRBD1,14,TRBV6-1,TRBJ1-1,.,TGTGCCATTGCCGGGACAGGGGGAGGGACTGAAGCTTTCTTT,CAIAGTGGGTEAFF
.,15,TRBV18,TRBJ2-3,.,TGTGCCAGCTCACAACGGGGGACAGCCACAGATACGCAGTATTTT,CASSQRGTATDTQYF
.,14,TRBV12-3/TRBV12-4,TRBJ1-5,.,TGTGCCAGCAGGCATTCGAGTAGCAATCAGCCCCAGCATTTT,CASRHSSSNQPQHF
.,15,TRBV4-2,TRBJ1-5,few,TGTGCCAGCAGCCAATTGACAGACCCCAATCAGCCCCAGCATTTT,CASSQLTDPNQPQHF
.,14,TRBV5-1,TRBJ2-1,few,TGCGCCAGCAGCTTTGCAGGGCCAGGGGTTGAGCAGTTCTTC,CASSFAGPGVEQFF
TRBD1,12,TRBV6-5,TRBJ1-1,.,TGTGCCAGCAGTTCGACAGGGGTGGCGGCTTTCTTT,CASSSTGVAAFF
.,15,TRBV6-2/TRBV6-3,TRBJ1-1,few,TGTGCCAGCAGTTACATCGGGACGGGAAAATCTGAAGCTTTCTTT,CASSYIGTGKSEAFF
.,12,TRBV5-1,TRBJ1-1,.,TGCGCCAGCAGCTTGGAGCAGACTGAAGCTTTCTTT,CASSLEQTEAFF
.,13,TRBV10-2,TRBJ1-2,.,TGCGCCAGCAGACCGGCGCCCGGGGATGGCTACACCTTC,CASRPAPGDGYTF
.,13,TRBV2,TRBJ1-2,many,TGTGCCAGCAGTGATTTGGAAGACTATGGCTACACCTTC,CASSDLEDYGYTF
TRBD1,13,TRBV11-2,TRBJ2-1,many,TGTGCCAGCAGCTCGGGACAGTGGAATGAGCAGTTCTTC,CASSSGQWNEQFF
TRBD1,16,TRBV6-1,TRBJ2-1,.,TGTGCCAGCAGTGCCACAGGGGGCTGGGGAACGGGTGAGCAGTTCTTC,CASSATGGWGTGEQFF
.,14,TRBV6-1,TRBJ1-3,.,TGTGCCAGCAGTAGGGGGGGTAACGGAAACACCATATATTTT,CASSRGGNGNTIYF
TRBD1,14,TRBV11-2,TRBJ2-7,.,TGTGCCAGCAGGGGGGGACAGGGGGCGCGGGAGCAGTACTTC,CASRGGQGAREQYF
TRBD2,15,TRBV5-1,TRBJ2-7,few,TGTGCCAGCAGCCAGAGACTAGCGGGGGGCCACGAGCAGTACTTC,CASSQRLAGGHEQYF
.,12,TRBV5-1,TRBJ2-1,many,TGCGCCAGCAGTCGAGGGGAGGATGAGCAGTTCTTC,CASSRGEDEQFF
TRBD1,17,TRBV7-8,TRBJ1-2,many,TGTGCCAGCAGCTCCGCCACCATGGGACAGCAGTCGTATGGCTACACCTTC,CASSSATMGQQSYGYTF
TRBD2,13,TRBV6-2/TRBV6-3,TRBJ2-1,.,TGTGCCAGCAGCCCGGGACTAGCGTCTGAGCAGTTCTTC,CASSPGLASEQFF
TRBD1,13,TRBV3-1,TRBJ2-7,many,TGTGCCACCCAGGGACAGGGGGCAGGCGAGCAGTACTTC,CATQGQGAGEQYF
.,10,TRBV2,TRBJ1-6,many,TGTGCCAGCGTTGGACCACCCCTCCACTTT,CASVGPPLHF
TRBD1,17,TRBV7-2,TRBJ2-7,many,TGTGCCAGCAGCTTAACGGGGGTTTGGACAGGGGGCTACGAGCAGTACTTC,CASSLTGVWTGGYEQYF
TRBD1,16,TRBV5-1,TRBJ1-1,many,TGCGCCAGCAGCTCAGAGGGACAGGGGATGAACACTGAAGCTTTCTTT,CASSSEGQGMNTEAFF
TRBD1,14,TRBV5-5,TRBJ2-7,many,TGTGCCAGCAGCTGGGCGACAGGGTCCTACGAGCAGTACTTC,CASSWATGSYEQYF
TRBD2,15,TRBV5-4,TRBJ2-7,.,TGTGCCAGCAGCTACGAACGGGGGGGCTCCTACGAGCAGTACTTC,CASSYERGGSYEQYF
.,15,TRBV11-2,TRBJ2-1,many,TGTGCCAGCAGCTTAACTACGGGGATCGGGAATGAGCAGTTCTTC,CASSLTTGIGNEQFF
.,19,TRBV11-2,TRBJ1-6,.,TGTGCCAGCAGCCCCACGGATGCAGGCAGACTAAAACCGAATTCACCCCTCCACTTT,CASSPTDAGRLKPNSPLHF
.,14,TRBV6-2/TRBV6-3,TRBJ1-3,few,TGTGCCAGCAGTTATTACGGCTCTGGAAACACCATATATTTT,CASSYYGSGNTIYF
TRBD1,19,TRBV7-9,TRBJ2-7,.,TGTGCCAGCAGCTTAGGGAGCGTCTTGGGGGACAGGGCCTCCTACGAGCAGTACTTC,CASSLGSVLGDRASYEQYF
TRBD2,14,TRBV7-9,TRBJ2-3,many,TGTGCCAGCAGCCTAGGACTAGCCGCAGATACGCAGTATTTT,CASSLGLAADTQYF
.,14,TRBV6-2/TRBV6-3,TRBJ2-1,.,TGTGCCAGCAGCCCCCGGGCAGGGAGAAATGAGCAGTTCTTC,CASSPRAGRNEQFF
TRBD1,12,TRBV7-9,TRBJ1-4,many,TGTGCCAGCAGCACCGACAGGGGAAAACTGTTTTTT,CASSTDRGKLFF
TRBD2,16,TRBV2,TRBJ2-3,many,TGTGCCAGCAGGAAGGGACTAGCGGGGGCCCATTATACGCAGTATTTT,CASRKGLAGAHYTQYF
.,14,TRBV20-1,TRBJ1-4,many,TGCAGTGCTAGAGATCCCGGACAAGGTGAAAAACTGTTTTTT,CSARDPGQGEKLFF
.,14,TRBV7-9,TRBJ1-4,.,TGTGCCAGCAGCTTAGCTGGTGGGAATGGAAAACTGTTTTTT,CASSLAGGNGKLFF